One sample yielded the 2 T cell receptor beta chains listed below, sequenced in a study of T cell changes during pregnancy in multiple sclerosis. Assay: immunoSEQ multiplex PCR; the TCRdb copy retains only in-frame clones and omits some. The table shows some 75,000 clones, with 90% to 95% occurring only once. The material sequenced was peripheral blood, taken in the second trimester of pregnancy. The receptors were sampled from a female donor with multiple sclerosis, enrolled in a pregnancy study.

The chain has TRBV27 and TRBJ2-2; D is perhaps TRBD1 (5 bases). CDR1 is MNHEY and CDR2 is SMNVEV in the germline V gene (reference sequence). V was clipped by 6 bases and J by 4 bases, with 9 bases between them. The CDR3 is 13 residues long. The CDR3 here is CASRTRATGELFF. CDR3 bases: TGTGCCAGCAGGACCAGGGCCACCGGGGAGCTGTTTTTT.

The chain has TRBV27 and TRBJ2-1, with 8 bases lining up with TRBD2. Germline CDR1 reads MNHEY; CDR2 reads SMNVEV (reference sequence). The CDR3 contains 14 residues. With V trimmed by 5 bases and J by 8 bases, 8 bases remained unmatched. This CDR3 reads CASSTGTSIDEQFF. DNA of the CDR3: TGTGCCAGCAGTACCGGGACTAGTATCGATGAGCAGTTCTTC.